One sample yielded the 23 T cell receptor beta chains listed below, sequenced in a study of shared clonotypes between healthy human individuals. Some clones are missing from TCRdb's copy, which holds only in-frame ones; the method was immunoSEQ multiplex PCR. Altogether about 2 million clones are present, 85% to 95% being singletons, with the ten largest covering under 0.15%. Sequencing input: naive CD4+ T cells sorted from blood. The subset is: CD45RA+ positively selected. These receptors all come from a man younger than 35 in good health.

The chain combines TRBV30 with TRBJ2-3, with D tentatively TRBD2 (6 bases). Per the germline V gene, CDR1 is GTSNPN and CDR2 is SVGIG (reference sequence). Trimming cost V 5 bases and J 1 base, with 16 bases left between them. CDR3 length: 15 amino acids. The CDR3 protein is CAWVGGLVGTDTQYF. In nucleotides, the CDR3 is TGTGCCTGGGTGGGGGGATTAGTGGGCACAGATACGCAGTATTTT.

This chain connects TRBV5-6 to TRBJ2-3, with D perhaps given as TRBD1 or TRBD2 (5 bases each). Trimming stripped 3 bases from V and 3 bases from J, with 11 bases between. The germline CDR1 and CDR2 sequences are SGHDT and YYEEEE. The CDR3 consists of 14 residues. In nucleotides, the CDR3 is TGTGCCAGCAGCTCCGTGGGGGTAACAGATACGCAGTATTTT. Amino acid sequence: CASSSVGVTDTQYF.

The rearrangement joins TRBV15 to TRBJ2-7; TRBD2 agrees at 7 bases. Losses at the gene ends were 8 bases for V and 3 bases for J; bases not matched to a gene: 10. Germline V gives CDR1 LNHNV, CDR2 YYDKDF (reference sequence). This CDR3 comprises 14 residues. The CDR3 protein is CATGRWGTNYEQYF. The DNA for the CDR3 is TGTGCCACCGGGCGATGGGGGACTAACTACGAGCAGTACTTC.

The chain combines TRBV21-1 with TRBJ2-2. TRBV21-1 is classified as a pseudogene. This CDR3 spans 12 amino acids. CDR3 nucleotides: TGTGCCAGCAGCGGGATAAACGGGGAGCTGTTTTTT. Residues: CASSGINGELFF.

The J gene is TRBJ1-6, the V gene TRBV11-2; 7 bases match TRBD1. After removal of 1 base from V and 10 bases from J, the junction contained 10 bases not matched to a gene. The length of the CDR3 is 16 residues. The V gene's germline CDR1 is SGHAT and CDR2 FQNNGV. Written as DNA, the CDR3 is TGTGCCAGCAGCTTAGCGGGGACAGCGGAAAAATCACCCCTCCACTTT. Translating gives CASSLAGTAEKSPLHF.

The chain links TRBV5-6 to TRBJ2-2, with D tentatively TRBD1 (5 bases). Germline CDR1 SGHDT, CDR2 YYEEEE. The V end lost 4 bases, the J end lost 5 bases, and 15 bases lay between the germline ends. The CDR3 contains 15 residues. The CDR3 DNA is TGTGCCAGCAGCACGTTCAGGGTCGAAACCGGGGAGCTGTTTTTT. Its translation: CASSTFRVETGELFF.

The chain employs TRBV29-1 and TRBJ2-3; D may be TRBD2 (6 bases). CDR3 length: 14 amino acids. CDR1 SQVTM and CDR2 ANQGSEA come from the germline V gene. V lost 2 bases and J lost 3, with 12 bases in between. In DNA, the CDR3 is TGCAGCGTTGAATTGGAGGGGCAGACAGATACGCAGTATTTT. Amino acid sequence: CSVELEGQTDTQYF.

The rearrangement joins TRBV6-5 to TRBJ2-5, with a possible D match to TRBD2 (5 bases). This CDR3 region has 13 residues. The V and J ends lost 7 bases and 7 bases respectively, with 16 bases between them. In germline, CDR1 is MNHEY, CDR2 SVGAGI. The CDR3 region has the DNA TGTGCCAGCACCAGAGCCCCTCGGGGGACCCAGTACTTC. This translates into CASTRAPRGTQYF.

The gene calls are TRBV5-1 and TRBJ1-1; D not certain. The V end lost 0 bases, the J end lost 0 bases, and 15 bases lay between the germline ends. Germline V lookup: CDR1 SGHRS, CDR2 YFSETQ. The CDR3 has 17 residues. CDR3 in amino acids: CASSLETWGTMNTEAFF. The DNA of the CDR3 is TGCGCCAGCAGCTTGGAGACGTGGGGTACTATGAACACTGAAGCTTTCTTT. The full variable domain, rest sourced from reference TRBV5-1 and TRBJ1-1, is KAGVTQTPRYLIKTRGQQVTLSCSPISGHRSVSWYQQTPGQGLQFLFEYFSETQRNKGNFPGRFSGRQFSNSRSEMNVSTLELGDSALYLCASSLETWGTMNTEAFFGQGTRLTVV.

The chain recombines TRBV11-1 with TRBJ1-1; D gene ambiguous. The CDR3 is 13 residues long. V was shortened by 3 bases and J by 1 base, with 6 bases between the two germline ends. Germline CDR1 reads SGHAT; CDR2 reads FQDESV (reference sequence). CDR3 DNA: TGTGCCAGCAGCTTTGGTGAGAACACTGAAGCTTTCTTT. The encoded protein is CASSFGENTEAFF.

This clone was seen once. The chain joins TRBV6-5 to TRBJ2-5; TRBD2 matches 7 bases. The CDR3 loop spans 14 amino acids. The germline V gene encodes CDR1 MNHEY and CDR2 SVGAGI. The junction had 6 bases not matched to a gene; V was cut back by 6 bases and J by 2 bases. CDR3 loop: CASRITSAQETQYF. The CDR3 nucleotides read TGTGCCAGCAGGATTACTAGCGCTCAAGAGACCCAGTACTTC.

The CDR3, as DNA: TGCGCCAGCAGCCAAGATTCCCAGGGTCCAAACATTCAGTACTTC. The encoded protein is CASSQDSQGPNIQYF. The chain uses TRBV4-3 and TRBJ2-4, with D perhaps TRBD1 (5 bases). CDR3 length: 15 amino acids. V was shortened by 0 bases and J by 6 bases, with 12 bases between the two germline ends. Germline assignment: CDR1 LGHNA and CDR2 YSLEER.

For the CDR3, the DNA is TGTGCCAGCAGCTTAGTAGGGACTAGCGACAATGAGCAGTTCTTC. Translated, it gives CASSLVGTSDNEQFF. This rearrangement joins TRBV7-2 to TRBJ2-1, with 10 bases matching TRBD2. The CDR3 has 15 residues. Losses at the gene ends were 1 base for V and 5 bases for J; bases not matched to a gene: 2. Germline-derived CDR1 and CDR2 are SGHTA and FQGNSA.

CDR3 DNA sequence: TGTGCCAGCAATGGGGGAGACAGGGGACTACGAAACACTGAAGCTTTCTTT. It encodes CASNGGDRGLRNTEAFF. This sequence joins TRBV28 and TRBJ1-1, with 8 nucleotides matching TRBD1. There are 17 residues in the CDR3. V gave up 7 bases and J gave up 2 bases; unmatched junction bases: 15. CDR1 and CDR2 from the germline V gene are MDHEN and SYDVKM.

The rearrangement joins TRBV6-1 to TRBJ1-4, with no clear D. Germline CDR1 reads MNHNS; CDR2 reads SASEGT. The ends were cut back, 7 bases at V and 6 bases at J, with 15 bases in the middle. This CDR3 contains 14 residues. CDR3 DNA sequence: TGTGCCAGCACCCAGTGGCAACGGGATGAAAAACTGTTTTTT. Protein sequence: CASTQWQRDEKLFF.

The chain links TRBV29-1 to TRBJ1-5; no reliable D call. The CDR3 spans 12 residues. V dropped 4 bases and J dropped 4 bases, with 8 bases sitting between them. Germline CDR1 reads SQVTM; CDR2 reads ANQGSEA. The CDR3 sequence: CSVVGQNQPQHF. The DNA of the CDR3 is TGCAGCGTTGTAGGGCAGAATCAGCCCCAGCATTTT.

This chain connects TRBV9 to TRBJ2-2; D ambiguous. V lost 6 bases and J lost 0, with 9 bases in between. Germline lookup yields CDR1 SGDLS and CDR2 YYNGEE. The CDR3 loop spans 14 amino acids. The CDR3 bases are TGTGCCAGCACGGATCGTTCGAACACCGGGGAGCTGTTTTTT. Protein product: CASTDRSNTGELFF.

The chain has TRBV2 and TRBJ2-4; perhaps TRBD1 as D (5 bases). Trimming took off 5 bases at V and 11 bases at J, with 25 bases between the two ends. CDR1 is SNHLY and CDR2 is FYNNEI in the germline V gene. The CDR3 loop spans 16 amino acids. The CDR3 nucleotides read TGTGCCAGCAGTCCGCCCGGCAGGGCCGGCAGGGATTTTCAGTACTTC. Its protein product is CASSPPGRAGRDFQYF.

This sequence joins TRBV5-1 and TRBJ2-7, with TRBD1 matching over 8 bases. Germline CDR1 SGHRS, CDR2 YFSETQ. V shed 4 bases, J shed 2 bases, and the junction held 17 bases outside the gene matches. CDR3 length equals 18 residues. Written as DNA, the CDR3 is TGCGCCAGCAGCAAAAACCCCGGGACAGGAAAGGGTACCTACGAGCAGTACTTC. As protein: CASSKNPGTGKGTYEQYF.

The chain has TRBV5-1 and TRBJ2-2; TRBD2 matches at 10 bases. J lost 5 bases, V lost 0 bases, and 4 bases had no gene match. Germline V gives CDR1 SGHRS, CDR2 YFSETQ. The CDR3 length is 16 residues. Here the CDR3 DNA reads TGCGCCAGCAGCTTGGTAGCGGGACTAGCGACCGGGGAGCTGTTTTTT. Translation: CASSLVAGLATGELFF.

The chain employs TRBV5-6 and TRBJ2-7, with a weak D call TRBD1 (6 bases). This CDR3 is built from 15 residues. CDR1 is SGHDT, CDR2 YYEEEE, per germline. The V gene lost 2 bases and the J gene lost 5 bases, with 17 bases spanning the gap. The CDR3 DNA reads TGTGCCAGCAGCTTAGGGCAGGGGTATTGGAACGAGCAGTACTTC. This encodes CASSLGQGYWNEQYF.

Points on this clone: One junction end does not reproduce the germline sequence, and a read error may be involved. This chain connects TRBV7-7 to TRBJ2-5; the D gene is possibly TRBD1 (5 bases). There are 14 residues in the CDR3. Germline CDR1 SSHAT, CDR2 FNYEAQ (reference sequence). The CDR3 nucleotides read TGTGCTAGCAGCTTAGCACATCAGGGAGAGACCCAGTACTTC. Translation: CASSLAHQGETQYF.

The J gene is TRBJ1-1, the V gene TRBV11-2, with 9 bases that match TRBD1. The CDR3 consists of 14 residues. Germline V gives CDR1 SGHAT, CDR2 FQNNGV. V trimming: 5 bases; J trimming: 5 bases; junction bases outside the gene matches: 6. CDR3 in DNA: TGTGCCAGCAGCCCAGGGACAGGGAAAACTGAAGCTTTCTTT. Amino acid sequence: CASSPGTGKTEAFF.